A single sample gave rise to the 21 T cell receptor beta chains below, sequenced in a study of T-cell reconstitution after alpha-beta-depleted transplantation in children (dated by TCRdb to about 2016). Reading the label with the study, this specimen's treatment or condition is: allogeneic hematopoietic cell transplantation with graft depleted of TCRalphabeta T cells and CD19 B cells. Library prep was done by PCR. Sequencing was performed on an Illumina HiSeq 2500. TCR library preparation used molecular barcoding, with unique molecular identifiers applied to normalize quantification of the TCRbeta repertoire. TCRdb reanalyzed the raw reads on its own, using fastp at Q25 for trimming and MiXCR for clone calling, and kept in-frame beta chains. Rows with one shared CDR3 protein collapse into an entry with the most common genes and DNA. This sample comprises hundreds of thousands of distinct CDR3 sequences, 10% to 15% of them detected only once. The ten largest clones represent 2% to 2.5% of the sample.

The input for sequencing was PBMCs, mostly from graft donor cells, taken 360 days after TCRalphabeta/CD19-depleted stem cell transplant. These receptors originate from a male patient between 5 and 17 years old who had a stem cell transplant for acute myeloid leukemia, so the T cells may come from the graft donor.

This clonotype was counted between two and nine times. The V call is TRBV12-3 or TRBV12-4, the J call TRBJ2-1; D perhaps matches TRBD2 (5 bases). Trimming stripped 2 bases from V and 0 bases from J, with 11 bases between. CDR3 length: 16 residues. In nucleotides, the CDR3 is TGTGCCAGCAGTTTATTTGCCAGCGGCTCCTACAATGAGCAGTTCTTC. The encoded protein is CASSLFASGSYNEQFF.

The DNA for the CDR3 is TGTGCTAGTGGTCGGACTCCCTCCGGGGAGCTGTTTTTT. Its translation is CASGRTPSGELFF. This chain connects TRBV12-5 to TRBJ2-2, with D possibly being TRBD2 (5 bases). The length of the CDR3 is 13 residues. CDR1 and CDR2 (germline): LGHNT, FRNRAP. Trimming cost V 5 bases and J 6 bases, with 10 bases left between them.

The gene calls are TRBV10-3 and TRBJ2-2, with 7 nucleotides matching TRBD2. The CDR3 spans 14 residues. The V gene end was trimmed by 6 bases and the J gene end by 1 base; junction bases not matched to a gene: 2. Germline lookup yields CDR1 ENHRY and CDR2 SYGVKD. The CDR3 nucleotides are TGTGCCATCAGCCTAGCGGAGAACACCGGGGAGCTGTTTTTT. Encoded protein: CAISLAENTGELFF.

This clonotype was seen only a few times. The chain uses TRBV20-1 and TRBJ2-1; tentatively, D is TRBD2 (6 bases). Trimming shortened V by 5 bases and J by 4 bases, and 12 bases separated the two germline ends. This CDR3 has 13 residues. The germline V gene encodes CDR1 DFQATT and CDR2 SNEGSKA (reference sequence). CDR3 loop: CSARRTIYNEQFF. CDR3 bases: TGCAGTGCTCGCCGGACTATTTACAATGAGCAGTTCTTC.

This clonotype has more than one count but fewer than ten. The V gene is TRBV5-1, the J gene TRBJ2-4, with 7 nucleotides matching TRBD1. From germline, CDR1 is SGHRS and CDR2 YFSETQ. CDR3 size: 12 residues. J was trimmed by 9 bases and V by 0 bases; bases with no gene match: 0. The CDR3 bases are TGCGCCAGCAGCTTGGACAGGGGCATTCAGTACTTC. Translating gives CASSLDRGIQYF.

This clonotype was detected many times. The genes are TRBV7-2 and TRBJ2-2, with 11 bases identical to TRBD2. Germline lookup yields CDR1 SGHTA and CDR2 FQGNSA. Trimming cost V 3 bases and J 1 base; bases outside gene matches: 4. The CDR3 runs 17 residues. DNA for the CDR3: TGTGCCAGCAGCTTCCCGGGACTAGCGGTGAACACCGGGGAGCTGTTTTTT. Translation gives CASSFPGLAVNTGELFF.

This clonotype was picked up a small number of times. Mismatch with germline at one junction end may stem from a read error. The chain carries TRBV12-3 or TRBV12-4 and TRBJ2-1, with 11 positions matching TRBD2. CDR3 size: 16 residues. CDR3 sequence: CASNLAGGPSYNEQFF. CDR3 coding DNA: TGTGCCAGCAATTTAGCGGGAGGGCCCTCCTACAATGAGCAGTTCTTC.

The genes are TRBV14 and TRBJ2-2; the D gene is possibly TRBD1 (5 bases). The CDR3 is 16 residues long. Per germline, CDR1 SGHDN and CDR2 FVKESK. V lost 0 bases to trimming and J lost 4 bases, with 12 bases between them. The CDR3: CASSQDRALRTGELFF. Here the CDR3 DNA reads TGTGCCAGCAGCCAAGACAGGGCACTCCGCACCGGGGAGCTGTTTTTT.

The rearrangement uses TRBV5-4 and TRBJ2-2; 8 nucleotides match TRBD1. V lost 1 base to trimming and J lost 4 bases; unmatched junction nucleotides: 6. The CDR3 runs to 16 residues. CDR1 and CDR2 from the germline V gene are SGHNT and YYREEE (reference sequence). CDR3 sequence reads: CASSLRTGRSTGELFF. The CDR3 DNA reads TGTGCCAGCAGCTTGCGGACAGGGCGAAGCACCGGGGAGCTGTTTTTT. The full variable domain, in which reference TRBV5-4 and TRBJ2-2 provide the parts outside the CDR3, is ETGVTQSPTHLIKTRGQQVTLRCSSQSGHNTVSWYQQALGQGPQFIFQYYREEENGRGNFPPRFSGLQFPNYSSELNVNALELDDSALYLCASSLRTGRSTGELFFGEGSRLTVL.

This clonotype was seen many times. The rearrangement joins TRBV13 to TRBJ2-2; the D gene could be TRBD1 or TRBD2 (6 bases each). V was cut by 6 bases and J by 6 bases, with 26 bases left in between. The CDR3 spans 18 residues. Per the germline V gene, CDR1 is PRHDT and CDR2 is FYEKMQ (reference sequence). The CDR3 DNA reads TGTGCCAGCAGTACCTCGGGGGCCAGGGCGGCGTTCGCCGGGGAGCTGTTTTTT. The encoded protein is CASSTSGARAAFAGELFF. The full variable domain, with the rest looked up from reference TRBV13 and TRBJ2-2, is AAGVIQSPRHLIKEKRETATLKCYPIPRHDTVYWYQQGPGQDPQFLISFYEKMQSDKGSIPDRFSAQQFSDYHSELNMSSLELGDSALYFCASSTSGARAAFAGELFFGEGSRLTVL.

This clonotype was detected only a few times. The rearrangement joins TRBV6-2 or TRBV6-3 to TRBJ2-1, with a weak D call TRBD2 (6 bases). Germline V gives CDR1 MNHEY, CDR2 SVGEGT. V was trimmed by 4 bases and J by 9 bases, leaving 31 bases between them. The CDR3 consists of 19 residues. The CDR3, as DNA: TGTGCCAGCAGTTGGGGAGAAGGGCCCATGGCGGGATTTAGGGGTGAGCAGTTCTTC. This sequence encodes CASSWGEGPMAGFRGEQFF.

The genes are TRBV6-2 or TRBV6-3 and TRBJ1-6, with a weak D call TRBD1 (6 bases). V was trimmed by 4 bases and J by 2 bases, leaving 12 bases between them. The germline CDR1 and CDR2 sequences are MNHEY and SVGEGT. The CDR3 has 16 residues. The CDR3 region has the DNA TGTGCCAGCAGTTCCAGGACAGAACCCTATAATTCACCCCTCCACTTT. Its protein product is CASSSRTEPYNSPLHF.

The V and J genes are TRBV7-9 and TRBJ2-7; perhaps TRBD1 as D (5 bases). Germline V lookup: CDR1 SEHNR, CDR2 FQNEAQ (reference sequence). Trimming cost V 3 bases and J 2 bases, with 11 bases left between them. The CDR3 is 14 amino acids. The CDR3 bases are TGTGCCAGCAGCTTTTTAGAAGGGGCCTACGAGCAGTACTTC. Its translation: CASSFLEGAYEQYF.

This clonotype was seen more than once but under ten times. V usage is TRBV7-9 and J usage is TRBJ2-1, with 9 bases identical to TRBD2. The junction had 9 bases not matched to a gene; V was cut back by 5 bases and J by 4 bases. Germline V gene lookup returns CDR1 SEHNR and CDR2 FQNEAQ (reference sequence). The CDR3 runs to 16 residues. The CDR3 spells CASSPVAGAGYNEQFF. The CDR3 region has the DNA TGTGCCAGCAGCCCAGTAGCGGGAGCGGGATACAATGAGCAGTTCTTC. Together with reference TRBV7-9 and TRBJ2-1, the CDR3 gives the full variable domain: DTGVSQNPRHKITKRGQNVTFRCDPISEHNRLYWYRQTLGQGPEFLTYFQNEAQLEKSRLLSDRFSAERPKGSFSTLEIQRTEQGDSAMYLCASSPVAGAGYNEQFFGPGTRLTVL.

This chain links TRBV4-2 with TRBJ2-7, with D perhaps being TRBD1 or TRBD2 (6 bases each). Per the germline V gene, CDR1 is LGHNA and CDR2 is YNFKEQ. V was trimmed by 4 bases and J by 7 bases, leaving 32 bases between them. The CDR3 loop spans 19 amino acids. This chain's CDR3 is CASSLTPGETVAVLREQYF. CDR3 DNA: TGTGCCAGCAGCCTGACCCCAGGGGAGACTGTAGCGGTGTTACGAGAGCAGTACTTC.

This sequence joins TRBV12-3 or TRBV12-4 and TRBJ1-1, with 7 bases aligning to TRBD1. After removal of 0 bases from V and 4 bases from J, the junction contained 5 bases not matched to a gene. The CDR3 contains 15 residues. The CDR3 sequence: CASSLATGVSTEAFF. DNA for the CDR3: TGTGCCAGCAGTTTAGCTACAGGGGTGAGCACTGAAGCTTTCTTT.

Remarks on this clonotype: This clone may be a read error of a much larger clone one base away. This sequence joins TRBV12-1 and TRBJ2-1. TRBV12-1 is recorded as a pseudogene. This CDR3 contains 14 residues. CDR3 protein: CASGFGTVNNEQFF. CDR3 sequence (DNA): TGTGCCAGCGGCTTTGGTACGGTAAACAATGAGCAGTTCTTC.

The chain carries TRBV5-1 and TRBJ2-2; D gene ambiguous. V was shortened by 3 bases and J by 4 bases, with 13 bases between the two germline ends. Germline values: CDR1 SGHRS, CDR2 YFSETQ. This CDR3 is 15 amino acids long. The CDR3 sequence is CASSSTALGTGELFF. In nucleotides, the CDR3 is TGCGCCAGCAGCTCGACCGCCTTGGGCACCGGGGAGCTGTTTTTT.

The chain employs TRBV27 and TRBJ2-6, with a weak D call TRBD1 (5 bases). The germline V gene encodes CDR1 MNHEY and CDR2 SMNVEV (reference sequence). This CDR3 is built from 15 residues. Between the trimmed V and J ends, which lost 1 base and 2 bases, there was a span of 6 bases. CDR3 in amino acids: CASSLWGAGANVLTF. In DNA, the CDR3 is TGTGCCAGCAGTTTATGGGGCGCTGGGGCCAACGTCCTGACTTTC.

V usage is TRBV30 and J usage is TRBJ1-1; possible D gene TRBD1, 6 bases. CDR3 size: 14 residues. Trimming cost V 3 bases and J 1 base, with 12 bases left between them. CDR1 GTSNPN and CDR2 SVGIG come from the germline V gene (reference sequence). The CDR3 nucleotides are TGTGCCTGGAGATTGAGGGGGAGGAACACTGAAGCTTTCTTT. Translating gives CAWRLRGRNTEAFF.

J is TRBJ2-7 and V is TRBV5-1, with 8 bases identical to TRBD1. CDR3 size: 14 residues. In germline, CDR1 is SGHRS, CDR2 YFSETQ. V lost 4 bases to trimming and J lost 5 bases; unmatched junction nucleotides: 8. The CDR3 DNA follows: TGCGCCAGCAGCCCCCGGACAGGGAACCACGAGCAGTACTTC. Translated: CASSPRTGNHEQYF.